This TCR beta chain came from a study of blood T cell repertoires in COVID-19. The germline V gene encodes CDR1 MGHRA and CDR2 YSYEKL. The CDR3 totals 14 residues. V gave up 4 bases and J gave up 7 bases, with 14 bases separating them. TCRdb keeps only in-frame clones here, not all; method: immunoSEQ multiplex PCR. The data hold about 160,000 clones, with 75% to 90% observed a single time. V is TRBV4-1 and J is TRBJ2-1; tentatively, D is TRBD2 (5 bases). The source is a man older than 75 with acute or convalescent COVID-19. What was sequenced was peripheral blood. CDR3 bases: TGCGCCAGCAGCCCCCGGGAAGGTGAGAATGAGCAGTTCTTC. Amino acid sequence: CASSPREGENEQFF.